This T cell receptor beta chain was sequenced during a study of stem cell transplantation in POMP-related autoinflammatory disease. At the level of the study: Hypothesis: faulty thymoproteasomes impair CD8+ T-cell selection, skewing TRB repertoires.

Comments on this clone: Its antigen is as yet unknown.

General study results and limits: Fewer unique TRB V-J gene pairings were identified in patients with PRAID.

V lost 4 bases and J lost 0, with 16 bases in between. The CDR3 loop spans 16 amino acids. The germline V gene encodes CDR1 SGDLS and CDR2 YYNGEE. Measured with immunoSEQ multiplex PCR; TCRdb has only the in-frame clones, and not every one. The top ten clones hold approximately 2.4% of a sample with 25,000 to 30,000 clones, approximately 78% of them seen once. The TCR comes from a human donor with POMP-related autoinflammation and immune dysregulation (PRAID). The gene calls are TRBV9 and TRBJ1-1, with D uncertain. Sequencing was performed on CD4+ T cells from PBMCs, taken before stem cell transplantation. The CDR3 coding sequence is TGTGCCAGCAGCCTCTACCCGGGGTACCTGAACACTGAAGCTTTCTTT. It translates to CASSLYPGYLNTEAFF.